This T cell receptor (beta chain) was recorded in a study of shared clonotypes between healthy human individuals. Worth noting for this clone: Antigen unknown.

The study's findings and limits: The generation probabilities recorded for non-shared clonotypes fell below those of clonotypes shared by all four donors. Estimated richness values were generally larger in naive subsets than in memory subsets.

Each sample came from a Caucasian adult donor living in Nashville, Tennessee. Division of CD4+ cells produced a CD45RA+ naive subset and a CD45RA-negative memory subset. This CDR3 is 13 amino acids long. Per germline, CDR1 SQVTM and CDR2 ANQGSEA. The V segment lost 6 bases and the J segment 5 bases; nucleotides outside the gene matches: 7. TCRdb's table, derived via immunoSEQ multiplex PCR, lists solely in-frame clones and lacks some. The data show hundreds of thousands of clones, 73% seen once. Material for sequencing was memory CD4+ T cells sorted from blood. The sample's subset: CD45RA-negative fraction. This receptor was taken from a woman in her twenties or thirties in good health. The gene calls are TRBV29-1 and TRBJ2-7, with 10 positions matching TRBD2. The CDR3 DNA reads as TGCAGCGTGGAGCGGGAGGGCCGGGACGAGCAGTACTTC. Its translation is CSVEREGRDEQYF.